This TCR beta chain was obtained from a study of blood T cell repertoires in COVID-19. Study overall: Sources were T cells, B-cell-depleted T cells, or PBMCs; the material itself was cDNA or gDNA.

Across 24 US areas, participants ranged in age from 18 to 89 years. Researchers sorted participants into cohorts using their self-reported clinical history. Original processing notes: Estimation of nucleated cell counts relied on the amplification of reference gene primers. Clones were sequenced by immunoSEQ multiplex PCR, and TCRdb holds only the in-frame ones, with some missing. Clone size and V and J calls were adopted from that table, with D and trimming inferred from the DNA. The sample lists roughly 190,000 clones, more than 65% occurring once. CDR1 is SEHNR and CDR2 is FQNEAQ in the germline V gene (reference sequence). This CDR3 is built from 17 residues. Trimming left V 4 bases short and J 4 bases short, with 22 bases between.

Sequencing was done on a sample of PBMCs or T cells enriched from blood (not recorded which). The rearrangement links TRBV7-9 to TRBJ1-2, with D maybe TRBD1 (5 bases). This TCR was recovered from a woman aged 45-65 years with acute COVID-19. Written as DNA, the CDR3 is TGTGCCAGCAGCTCCACTCAGCTTACAGGTAGCGGCTATGGCTACACCTTC. Amino acids: CASSSTQLTGSGYGYTF.